This TCR beta chain was identified during a study of T-cell reconstitution after alpha-beta-depleted transplantation in children. Unique molecular identifiers were incorporated when the TCRbeta library was constructed. TCRdb passed the PCR reads through MiXCR, listing each CDR3 protein once. The table records fewer than 550,000 distinct CDR3 sequences, approximately 11% of them present only once. The CDR3 runs to 14 residues. The ends lost 3 bases at V and 13 bases at J; junction bases unmatched: 8. This receptor was identified in a human donor who donated a stem cell graft to a child with acute myeloid leukemia. This chain joins TRBV12-3 or TRBV12-4 and TRBJ2-1; 11 nucleotides align to TRBD2. The material was PBMCs from the stem cell graft donor, obtained from the stem cell graft. The CDR3 DNA follows: TGTGCCAGCAGTTTGTCGTTACTAGCGGGAGCCCAGTTCTTC. Translating gives CASSLSLLAGAQFF.